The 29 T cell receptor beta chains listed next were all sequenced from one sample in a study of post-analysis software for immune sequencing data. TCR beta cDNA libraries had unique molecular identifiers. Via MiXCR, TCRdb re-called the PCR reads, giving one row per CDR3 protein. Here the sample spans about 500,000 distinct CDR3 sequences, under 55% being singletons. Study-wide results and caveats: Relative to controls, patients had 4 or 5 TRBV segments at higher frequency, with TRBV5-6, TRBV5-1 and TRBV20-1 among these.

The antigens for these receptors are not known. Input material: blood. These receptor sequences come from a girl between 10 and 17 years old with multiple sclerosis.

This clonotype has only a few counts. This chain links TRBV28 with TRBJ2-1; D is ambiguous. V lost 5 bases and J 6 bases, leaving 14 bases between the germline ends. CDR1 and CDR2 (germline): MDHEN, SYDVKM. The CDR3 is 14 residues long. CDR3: CASSQPLVPNEQFF. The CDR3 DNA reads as TGTGCCAGCAGTCAACCCCTAGTCCCCAATGAGCAGTTCTTC.

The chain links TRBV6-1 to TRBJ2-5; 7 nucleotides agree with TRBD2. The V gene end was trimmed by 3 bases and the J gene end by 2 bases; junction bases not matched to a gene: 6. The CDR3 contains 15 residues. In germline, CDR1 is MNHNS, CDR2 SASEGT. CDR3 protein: CASSDLGGGQETQYF. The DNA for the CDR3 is TGTGCCAGCAGTGATCTGGGGGGGGGACAAGAGACCCAGTACTTC.

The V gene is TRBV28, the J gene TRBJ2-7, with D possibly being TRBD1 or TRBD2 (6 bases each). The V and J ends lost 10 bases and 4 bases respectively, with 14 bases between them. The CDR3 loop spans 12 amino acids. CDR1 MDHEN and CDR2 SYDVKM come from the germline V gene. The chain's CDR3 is CATAGHTYEQYF. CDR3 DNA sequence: TGTGCCACCGCGGGACACACTTACGAGCAGTACTTC.

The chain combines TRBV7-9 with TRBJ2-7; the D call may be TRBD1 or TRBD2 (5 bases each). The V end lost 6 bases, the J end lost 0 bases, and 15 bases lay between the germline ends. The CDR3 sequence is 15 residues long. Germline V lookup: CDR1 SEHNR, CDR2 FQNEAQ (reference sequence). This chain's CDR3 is CASSQRDVLSYEQYF. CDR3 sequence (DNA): TGTGCCAGCAGTCAGAGGGACGTACTCTCCTACGAGCAGTACTTC.

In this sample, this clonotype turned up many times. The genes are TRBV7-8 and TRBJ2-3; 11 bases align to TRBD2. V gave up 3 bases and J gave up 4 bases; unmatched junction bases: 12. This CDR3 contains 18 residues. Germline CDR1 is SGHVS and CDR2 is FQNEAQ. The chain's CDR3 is CASSFGLAGSTTPDTQYF. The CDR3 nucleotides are TGTGCCAGCAGCTTTGGACTAGCGGGTTCTACCACCCCAGATACGCAGTATTTT.

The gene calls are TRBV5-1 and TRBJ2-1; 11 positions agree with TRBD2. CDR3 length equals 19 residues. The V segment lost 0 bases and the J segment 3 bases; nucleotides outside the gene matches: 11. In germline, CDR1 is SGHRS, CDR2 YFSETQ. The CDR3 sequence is CASSLAWLAGGRIYNEQFF. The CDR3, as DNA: TGCGCCAGCAGCTTGGCTTGGCTAGCGGGAGGTCGGATCTACAATGAGCAGTTCTTC.

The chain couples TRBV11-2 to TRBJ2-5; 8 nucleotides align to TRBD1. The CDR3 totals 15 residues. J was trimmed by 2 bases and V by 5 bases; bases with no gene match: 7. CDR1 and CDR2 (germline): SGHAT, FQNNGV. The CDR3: CASSADRAGQETQYF. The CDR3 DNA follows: TGTGCCAGCAGCGCGGACAGGGCTGGACAAGAGACCCAGTACTTC.

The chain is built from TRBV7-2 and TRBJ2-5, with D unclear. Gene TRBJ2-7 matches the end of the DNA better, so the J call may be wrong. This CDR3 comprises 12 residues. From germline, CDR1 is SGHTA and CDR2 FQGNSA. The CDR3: CASSFNTGEQYF. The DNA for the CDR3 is TGTGCCAGCAGCTTTAATACTGGCGAGCAGTACTTC.

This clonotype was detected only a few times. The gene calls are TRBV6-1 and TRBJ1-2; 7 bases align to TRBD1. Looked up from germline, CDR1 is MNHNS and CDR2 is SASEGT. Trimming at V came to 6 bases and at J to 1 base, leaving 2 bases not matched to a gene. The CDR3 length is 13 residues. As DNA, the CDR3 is TGTGCCAGCAGCGACAGGGTTAACTATGGCTACACCTTC. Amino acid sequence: CASSDRVNYGYTF.

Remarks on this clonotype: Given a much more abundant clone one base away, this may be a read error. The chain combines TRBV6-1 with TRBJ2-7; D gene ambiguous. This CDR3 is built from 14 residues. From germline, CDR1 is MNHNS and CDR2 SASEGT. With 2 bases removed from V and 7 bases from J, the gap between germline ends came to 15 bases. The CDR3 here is CASSESLGPSEQYF. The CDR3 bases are TGTGCCAGCAGTGAAAGTCTAGGACCATCTGAGCAGTACTTC.

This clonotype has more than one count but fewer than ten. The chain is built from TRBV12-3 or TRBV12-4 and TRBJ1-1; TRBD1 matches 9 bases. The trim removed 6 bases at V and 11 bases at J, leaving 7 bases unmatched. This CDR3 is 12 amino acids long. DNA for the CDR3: TGTGCCAGCAGCCCGATCGACAGGGGGGCTTTCTTT. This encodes CASSPIDRGAFF.

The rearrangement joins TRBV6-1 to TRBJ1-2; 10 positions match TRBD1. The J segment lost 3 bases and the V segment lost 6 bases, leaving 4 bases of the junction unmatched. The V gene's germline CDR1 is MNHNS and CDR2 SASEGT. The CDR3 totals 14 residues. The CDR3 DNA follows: TGTGCCAGCAGCCAGGGGACAGGGGACTATGGCTACACCTTC. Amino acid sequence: CASSQGTGDYGYTF.

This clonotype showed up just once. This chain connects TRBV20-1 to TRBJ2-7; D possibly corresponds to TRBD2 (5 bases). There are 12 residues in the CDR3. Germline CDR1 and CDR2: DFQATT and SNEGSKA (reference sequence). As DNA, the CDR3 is TGCAGGGCGGGCAGCCTAGCCTACGAGCAGTACTTC. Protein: CRAGSLAYEQYF.

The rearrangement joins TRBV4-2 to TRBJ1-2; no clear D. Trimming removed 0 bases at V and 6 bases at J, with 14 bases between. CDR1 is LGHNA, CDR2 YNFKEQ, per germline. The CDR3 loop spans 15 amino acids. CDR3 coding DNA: TGTGCCAGCAGCCAAGACGACGGACCTGGGAATGGCTACACCTTC. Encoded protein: CASSQDDGPGNGYTF.

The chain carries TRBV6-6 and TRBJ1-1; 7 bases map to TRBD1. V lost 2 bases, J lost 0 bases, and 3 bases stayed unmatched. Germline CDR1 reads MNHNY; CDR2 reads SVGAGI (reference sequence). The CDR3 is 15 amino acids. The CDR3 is CASSYGQALNTEAFF. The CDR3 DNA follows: TGTGCCAGCAGTTACGGACAGGCCCTGAACACTGAAGCTTTCTTT.

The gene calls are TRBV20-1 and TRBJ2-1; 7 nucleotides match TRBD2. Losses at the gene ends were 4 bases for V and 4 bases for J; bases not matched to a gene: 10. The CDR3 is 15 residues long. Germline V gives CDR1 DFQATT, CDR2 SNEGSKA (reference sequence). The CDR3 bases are TGCAGTGCTAACCCGGGACGGGGGGATTACAATGAGCAGTTCTTC. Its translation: CSANPGRGDYNEQFF.

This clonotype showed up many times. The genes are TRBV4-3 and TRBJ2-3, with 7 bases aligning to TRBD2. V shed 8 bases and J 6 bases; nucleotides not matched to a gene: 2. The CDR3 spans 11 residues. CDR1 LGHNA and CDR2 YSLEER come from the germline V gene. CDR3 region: CASSGGDTQYF. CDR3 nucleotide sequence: TGCGCCAGCTCCGGGGGGGATACGCAGTATTTT.

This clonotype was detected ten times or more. The CDR3 loop reads CASSKSGSDEKLFF. The DNA of the CDR3 is TGTGCCAGCAGCAAGAGTGGCTCCGATGAAAAACTGTTTTTT. The V call is TRBV21-1, the J call TRBJ1-4. TRBV21-1 is a known pseudogene. The CDR3 contains 14 residues.

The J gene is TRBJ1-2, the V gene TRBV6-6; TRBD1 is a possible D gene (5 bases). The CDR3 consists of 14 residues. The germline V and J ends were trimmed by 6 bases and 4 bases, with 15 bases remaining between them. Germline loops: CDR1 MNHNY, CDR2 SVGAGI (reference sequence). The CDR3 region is CASRFRGAGYGYTF. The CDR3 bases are TGTGCCAGCAGGTTTAGGGGAGCGGGCTATGGCTACACCTTC.

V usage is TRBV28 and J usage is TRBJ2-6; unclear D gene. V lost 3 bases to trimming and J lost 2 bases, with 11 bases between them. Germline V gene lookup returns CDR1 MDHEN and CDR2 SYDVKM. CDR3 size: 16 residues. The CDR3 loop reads CASSFRPPPGANVLTF. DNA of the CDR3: TGTGCCAGCAGTTTCCGCCCGCCCCCTGGGGCCAACGTCCTGACTTTC.

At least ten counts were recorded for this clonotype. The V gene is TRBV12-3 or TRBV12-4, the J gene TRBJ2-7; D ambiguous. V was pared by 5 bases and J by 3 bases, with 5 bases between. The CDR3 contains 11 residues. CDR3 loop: CASSQNYEQYF. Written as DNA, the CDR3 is TGTGCCAGCAGTCAGAACTACGAGCAGTACTTC.

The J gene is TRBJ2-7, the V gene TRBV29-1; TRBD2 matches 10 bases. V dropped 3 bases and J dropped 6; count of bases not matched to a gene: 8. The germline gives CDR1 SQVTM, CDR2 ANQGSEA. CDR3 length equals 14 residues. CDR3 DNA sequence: TGCAGCGTTGAGGCCCTAGCGGGAGCCGGCGAGCAGTACTTC. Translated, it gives CSVEALAGAGEQYF.

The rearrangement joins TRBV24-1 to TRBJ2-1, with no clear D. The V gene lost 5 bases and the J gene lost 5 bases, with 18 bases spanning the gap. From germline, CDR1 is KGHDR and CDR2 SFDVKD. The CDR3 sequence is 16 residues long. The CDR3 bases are TGTGCCACCAGTGGTGGTGAAGGGATGGTCCACAATGAGCAGTTCTTC. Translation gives CATSGGEGMVHNEQFF.

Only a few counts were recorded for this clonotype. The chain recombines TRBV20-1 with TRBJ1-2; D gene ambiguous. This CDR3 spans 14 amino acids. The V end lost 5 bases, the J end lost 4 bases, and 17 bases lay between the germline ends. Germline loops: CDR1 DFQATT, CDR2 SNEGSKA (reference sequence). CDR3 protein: CSAFPLEKGYGYTF. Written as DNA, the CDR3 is TGCAGTGCTTTCCCACTCGAGAAAGGCTATGGCTACACCTTC.

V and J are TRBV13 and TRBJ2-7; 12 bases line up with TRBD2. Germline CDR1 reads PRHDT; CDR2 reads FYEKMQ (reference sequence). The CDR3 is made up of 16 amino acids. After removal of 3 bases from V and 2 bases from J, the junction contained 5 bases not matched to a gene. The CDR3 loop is CASSLASGRETYEQYF. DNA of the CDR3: TGTGCCAGCAGCTTGGCTAGCGGGAGGGAGACCTACGAGCAGTACTTC.

CDR3 loop: CSVERAWVDTQYF. DNA for the CDR3: TGCAGCGTTGAAAGGGCCTGGGTGGATACGCAGTATTTT. The chain uses TRBV29-1 and TRBJ2-3; no clear D gene. Germline V gene lookup returns CDR1 SQVTM and CDR2 ANQGSEA. The CDR3 is made up of 13 amino acids. V dropped 2 bases and J dropped 6 bases, with 12 bases sitting between them.

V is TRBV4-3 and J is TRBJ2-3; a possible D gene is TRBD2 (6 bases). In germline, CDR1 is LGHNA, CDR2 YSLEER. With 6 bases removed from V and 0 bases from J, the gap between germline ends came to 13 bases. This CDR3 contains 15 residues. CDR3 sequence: CASSHKGTSTDTQYF. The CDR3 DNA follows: TGCGCCAGCAGTCATAAAGGGACTAGCACAGATACGCAGTATTTT.

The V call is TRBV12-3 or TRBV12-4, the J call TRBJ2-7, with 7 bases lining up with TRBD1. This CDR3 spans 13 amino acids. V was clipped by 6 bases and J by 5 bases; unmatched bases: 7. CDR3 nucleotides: TGTGCCAGCAGCCTCAGACAGGGCAACGAGCAGTACTTC. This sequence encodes CASSLRQGNEQYF.

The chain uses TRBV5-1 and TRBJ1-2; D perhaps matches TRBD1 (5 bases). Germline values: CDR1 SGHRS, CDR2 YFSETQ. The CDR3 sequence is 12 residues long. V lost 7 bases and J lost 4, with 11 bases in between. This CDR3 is CASQDSLYGYTF. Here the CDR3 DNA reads TGCGCCAGCCAAGACAGCCTCTATGGCTACACCTTC.